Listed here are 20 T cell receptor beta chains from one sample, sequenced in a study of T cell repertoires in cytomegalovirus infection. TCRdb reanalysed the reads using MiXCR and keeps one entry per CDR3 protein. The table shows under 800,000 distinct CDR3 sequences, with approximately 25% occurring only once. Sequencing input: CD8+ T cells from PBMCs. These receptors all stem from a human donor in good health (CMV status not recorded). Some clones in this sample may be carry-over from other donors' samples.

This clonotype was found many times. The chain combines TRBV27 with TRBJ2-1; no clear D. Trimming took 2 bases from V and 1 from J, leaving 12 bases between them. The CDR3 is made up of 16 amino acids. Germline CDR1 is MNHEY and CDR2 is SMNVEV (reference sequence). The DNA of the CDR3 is TGTGCCAGCAGTTTAAGTTGGTACTCTTCCTACAATGAGCAGTTCTTC. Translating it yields CASSLSWYSSYNEQFF.

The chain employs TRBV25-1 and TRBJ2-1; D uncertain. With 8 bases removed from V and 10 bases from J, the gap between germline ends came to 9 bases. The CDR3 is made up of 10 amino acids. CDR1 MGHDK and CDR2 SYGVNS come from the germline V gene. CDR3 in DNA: TGTGCCAGCCGGTCGGGCGAGCAGTTCTTC. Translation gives CASRSGEQFF.

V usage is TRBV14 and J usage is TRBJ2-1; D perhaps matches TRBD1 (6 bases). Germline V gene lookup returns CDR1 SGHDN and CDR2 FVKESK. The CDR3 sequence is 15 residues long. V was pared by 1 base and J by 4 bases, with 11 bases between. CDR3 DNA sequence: TGTGCCAGCAGCCAAGGCGACAGGCGGTACAATGAGCAGTTCTTC. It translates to CASSQGDRRYNEQFF.

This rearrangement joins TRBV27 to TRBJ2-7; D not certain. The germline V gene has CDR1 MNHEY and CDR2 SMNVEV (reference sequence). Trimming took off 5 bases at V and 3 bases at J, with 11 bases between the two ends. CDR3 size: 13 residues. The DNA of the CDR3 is TGTGCCAGCAGTCCAGGACCGTTCTACGAGCAGTACTTC. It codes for CASSPGPFYEQYF.

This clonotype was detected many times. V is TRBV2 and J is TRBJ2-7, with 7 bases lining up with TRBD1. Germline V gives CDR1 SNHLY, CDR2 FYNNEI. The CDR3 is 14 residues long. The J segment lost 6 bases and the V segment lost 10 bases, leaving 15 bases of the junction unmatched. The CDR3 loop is CAIHYEAGGSEQYF. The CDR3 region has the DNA TGTGCCATCCATTACGAGGCAGGGGGTAGCGAGCAGTACTTC.

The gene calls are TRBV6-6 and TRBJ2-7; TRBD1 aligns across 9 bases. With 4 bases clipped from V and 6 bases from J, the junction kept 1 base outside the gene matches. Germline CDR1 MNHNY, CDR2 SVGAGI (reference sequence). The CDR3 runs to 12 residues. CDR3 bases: TGTGCCAGCAGTTGGGACAGGGCCGAGCAGTACGTC. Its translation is CASSWDRAEQYV.

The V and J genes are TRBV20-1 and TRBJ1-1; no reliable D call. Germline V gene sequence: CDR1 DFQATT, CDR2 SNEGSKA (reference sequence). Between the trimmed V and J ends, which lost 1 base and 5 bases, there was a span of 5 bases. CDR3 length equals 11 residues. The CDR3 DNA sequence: TGCAGTGCTAGAGGGGCGACTGAAGCTTTCTTT. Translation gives CSARGATEAFF.

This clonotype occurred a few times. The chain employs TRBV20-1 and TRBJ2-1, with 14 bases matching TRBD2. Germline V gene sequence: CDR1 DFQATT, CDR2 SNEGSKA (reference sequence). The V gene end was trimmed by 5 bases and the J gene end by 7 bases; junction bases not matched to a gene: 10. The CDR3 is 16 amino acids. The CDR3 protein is CSAEGLAGDPRNEQFF. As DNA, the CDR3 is TGCAGTGCTGAGGGACTAGCGGGGGACCCGCGGAATGAGCAGTTCTTC.

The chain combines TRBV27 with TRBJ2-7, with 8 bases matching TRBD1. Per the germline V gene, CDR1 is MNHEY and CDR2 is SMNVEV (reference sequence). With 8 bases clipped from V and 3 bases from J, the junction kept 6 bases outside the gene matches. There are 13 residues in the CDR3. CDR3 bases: TGTGCCAGCCGACCTACAGGGGGCTACGAGCAGTACGTC. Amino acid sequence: CASRPTGGYEQYV.

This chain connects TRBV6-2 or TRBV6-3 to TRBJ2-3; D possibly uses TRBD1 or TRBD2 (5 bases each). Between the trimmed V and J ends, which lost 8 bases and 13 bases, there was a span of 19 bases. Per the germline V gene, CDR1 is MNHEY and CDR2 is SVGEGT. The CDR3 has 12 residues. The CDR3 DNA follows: TGTGCCAGCTCTCCTTGGCCGGGGCAGGAGTATTTT. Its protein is CASSPWPGQEYF.

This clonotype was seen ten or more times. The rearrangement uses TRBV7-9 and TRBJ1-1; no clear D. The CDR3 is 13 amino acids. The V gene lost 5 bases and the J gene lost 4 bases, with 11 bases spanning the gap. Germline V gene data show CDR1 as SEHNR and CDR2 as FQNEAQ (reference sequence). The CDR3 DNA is TGTGCCAGCAGCCCAACCCTACTCACTGAAGCTTTCTTT. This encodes CASSPTLLTEAFF.

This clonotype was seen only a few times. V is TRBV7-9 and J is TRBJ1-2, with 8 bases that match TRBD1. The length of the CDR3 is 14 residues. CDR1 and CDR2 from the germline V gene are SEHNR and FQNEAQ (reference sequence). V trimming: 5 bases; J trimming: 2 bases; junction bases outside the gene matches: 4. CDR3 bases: TGTGCCAGCAGCGACAGGGGATCCAACTATGGCTACACCTTC. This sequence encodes CASSDRGSNYGYTF.

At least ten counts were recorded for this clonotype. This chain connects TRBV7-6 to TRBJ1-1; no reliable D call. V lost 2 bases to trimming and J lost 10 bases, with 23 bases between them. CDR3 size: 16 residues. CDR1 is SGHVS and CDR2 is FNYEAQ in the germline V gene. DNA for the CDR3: TGTGCCAGCAGCTTACTGGACGGTTTGGGTTATTATGGAGCTTTCTTT. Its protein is CASSLLDGLGYYGAFF. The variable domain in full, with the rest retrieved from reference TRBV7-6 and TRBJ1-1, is GAGVSQSPRYKVTKRGQDVALRCDPISGHVSLYWYRQALGQGPEFLTYFNYEAQQDKSGLPNDRFSAERPEGSISTLTIQRTEQRDSAMYRCASSLLDGLGYYGAFFGQGTRLTVV.

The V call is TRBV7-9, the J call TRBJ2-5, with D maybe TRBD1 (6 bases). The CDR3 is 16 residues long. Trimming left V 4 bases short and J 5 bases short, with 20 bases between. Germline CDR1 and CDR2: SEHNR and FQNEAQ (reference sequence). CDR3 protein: CASSSTGLVLRETQYF. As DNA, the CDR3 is TGTGCCAGCAGCTCGACAGGACTCGTCCTCCGCGAGACCCAGTACTTC.

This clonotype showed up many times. Written as DNA, the CDR3 is TGTGCCAGCAGCCCCTACACTACAGGGGGCTTTGAAGCTTTCTTT. Protein: CASSPYTTGGFEAFF. V usage is TRBV7-2 and J usage is TRBJ1-1; 9 positions match TRBD1. J lost 7 bases, V lost 5 bases, and 11 bases had no gene match. Germline CDR1 SGHTA, CDR2 FQGNSA. CDR3 length equals 15 residues. Full variable domain (remainder filled in from reference TRBV7-2 and TRBJ1-1): GAGVSQSPSNKVTEKGKDVELRCDPISGHTALYWYRQSLGQGLEFLIYFQGNSAPDKSGLPSDRFSAERTGGSVSTLTIQRTQQEDSAVYLCASSPYTTGGFEAFFGQGTRLTVV.

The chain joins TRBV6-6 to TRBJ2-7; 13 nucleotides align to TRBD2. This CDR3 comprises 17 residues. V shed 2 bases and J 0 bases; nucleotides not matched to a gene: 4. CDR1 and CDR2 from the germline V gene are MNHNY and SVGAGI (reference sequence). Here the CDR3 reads CASSYELAGGRSYEQYV. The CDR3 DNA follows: TGTGCCAGCAGTTACGAACTAGCGGGGGGGCGCTCCTACGAGCAGTACGTC.

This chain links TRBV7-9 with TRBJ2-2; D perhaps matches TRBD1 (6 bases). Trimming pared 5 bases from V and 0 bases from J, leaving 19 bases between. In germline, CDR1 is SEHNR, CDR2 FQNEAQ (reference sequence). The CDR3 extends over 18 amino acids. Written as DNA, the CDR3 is TGTGCCAGCAGCACTACACAGGGTATCCAAACGAACACCGGGGAGCTGTTTTTT. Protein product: CASSTTQGIQTNTGELFF.

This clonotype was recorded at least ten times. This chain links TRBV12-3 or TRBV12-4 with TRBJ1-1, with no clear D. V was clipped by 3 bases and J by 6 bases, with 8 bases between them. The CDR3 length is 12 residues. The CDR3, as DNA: TGTGCCAGCAGTTTTACCGCAGCTGAAGCTTTCTTT. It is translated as CASSFTAAEAFF.

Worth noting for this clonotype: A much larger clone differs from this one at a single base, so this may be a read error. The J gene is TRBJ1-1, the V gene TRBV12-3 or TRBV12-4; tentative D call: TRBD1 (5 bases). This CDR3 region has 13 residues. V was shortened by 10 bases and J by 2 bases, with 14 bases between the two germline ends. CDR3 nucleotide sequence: TGTGCCATCACCCCCGACAGAAACACTGAAGCTTTCTTT. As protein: CAITPDRNTEAFF.

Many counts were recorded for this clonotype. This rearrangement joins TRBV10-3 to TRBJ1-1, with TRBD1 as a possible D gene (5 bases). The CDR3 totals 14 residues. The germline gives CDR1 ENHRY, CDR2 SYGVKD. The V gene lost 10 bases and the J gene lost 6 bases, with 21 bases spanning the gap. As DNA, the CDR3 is TGTGCCACCCAAACCGGCGCAGGGTCCGCTGAAGCTTTCTTT. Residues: CATQTGAGSAEAFF.